This entry lists 24 T cell receptor beta chains sequenced from one sample in a study of blood T cells in healthy people across ages (dated by TCRdb to the mid-2010s). Libraries were constructed by 5' RACE. Sequencing was performed on an Illumina HiSeq 2500. A second about 7 to 11 cycle PCR used a sample-barcoded 5' primer and a J-beta primer mix. Through fastp at Q25 and MiXCR, TCRdb rebuilt clones from the public reads, retaining in-frame beta chains. Every distinct CDR3 protein forms one entry, paired with its most common genes and DNA. For this sample there are about 680,000 distinct CDR3 sequences; around 48% appear just once. The ten largest account for approximately 32% of the sample. Sequencing used blood. The receptors shown here come from an older woman in good health.

This clonotype showed up many times. V gene TRBV7-9 combines with J gene TRBJ2-7; D is perhaps TRBD2 (6 bases). This CDR3 has 14 amino acids. The V gene lost 6 bases and the J gene lost 5 bases, with 17 bases spanning the gap. Germline-derived CDR1 and CDR2 are SEHNR and FQNEAQ (reference sequence). The CDR3 protein is CASSTPGLGDEQYF. CDR3 DNA sequence: TGTGCCAGCAGTACGCCGGGACTGGGGGACGAGCAGTACTTC.

V and J are TRBV4-3 and TRBJ2-1; 9 bases fit TRBD1. There are 16 residues in the CDR3. Unmatched junction bases numbered 9, after V lost 5 bases and J lost 4 bases. The V gene's germline CDR1 is LGHNA and CDR2 YSLEER. This CDR3 reads CASSVAAGQGYNEQFF. The DNA of the CDR3 is TGCGCCAGCAGCGTAGCTGCGGGACAGGGATACAATGAGCAGTTCTTC.

The chain links TRBV20-1 to TRBJ2-1; the match to TRBD2 covers 7 bases. The V segment lost 0 bases and the J segment 8 bases; nucleotides outside the gene matches: 1. Per germline, CDR1 DFQATT and CDR2 SNEGSKA (reference sequence). CDR3 length: 12 residues. The DNA for the CDR3 is TGCAGTGCTAGAGATGCGGGAGATGAGCAGTTCTTC. This codes for CSARDAGDEQFF.

This clonotype came up a few times. The rearrangement uses TRBV15 and TRBJ2-4, with D perhaps TRBD1 (6 bases). This CDR3 has 16 amino acids. In germline, CDR1 is LNHNV, CDR2 YYDKDF (reference sequence). Trimming took 4 bases from V and 0 from J, leaving 13 bases between them. CDR3 protein: CATSNGDTLAKNIQYF. CDR3 sequence (DNA): TGTGCCACCAGCAACGGGGACACACTAGCCAAAAACATTCAGTACTTC.

As to this clonotype: A read error is likely, as this CDR3 ends without the conserved phenylalanine or tryptophan. It is unclear where the CDR3 begins or ends on the DNA, so no DNA is shown, and the CDR3 is as TCRdb lists it. This chain connects TRBV29-1 to TRBJ2-5. In germline, CDR1 is SQVTM, CDR2 ANQGSEA. The CDR3 has 14 amino acids, counting both end residues. The CDR3 protein is CSVGTSEDGYTFGS.

As for this clonotype: A single base separates this from a much larger clone, so it may be a read error. The chain employs TRBV3-1 and TRBJ1-2; D remains ambiguous. The CDR3 spans 14 residues. Germline loops: CDR1 LGHDT, CDR2 YNNKEL (reference sequence). V was trimmed by 3 bases and J by 3 bases, leaving 11 bases between them. The CDR3 nucleotides are TGTGCCAGCAGCCAGAGCGACCGAGACTATGGCTACACCTTC. This encodes CASSQSDRDYGYTF. Full variable domain (rest looked up from reference TRBV3-1 and TRBJ1-2): DTAVSQTPKYLVTQMGNDKSIKCEQNLGHDTMYWYKQDSKKFLKIMFSYNNKELIINETVPNRFSPKSPDKAHLNLHINSLELGDSAVYFCASSQSDRDYGYTFGSGTRLTVV.

The chain is built from TRBV28 and TRBJ2-1, with 9 bases that match TRBD2. Per the germline V gene, CDR1 is MDHEN and CDR2 is SYDVKM. With 7 bases clipped from V and 2 bases from J, the junction kept 6 bases outside the gene matches. CDR3 length: 15 residues. The CDR3 DNA follows: TGTGCCAGCACCTTAGCGGGAGAGGCCTACAATGAGCAGTTCTTC. This encodes CASTLAGEAYNEQFF.

The chain is built from TRBV29-1 and TRBJ2-4, with 8 bases that match TRBD2. Germline-derived CDR1 and CDR2 are SQVTM and ANQGSEA. CDR3 length: 15 residues. V was pared by 1 base and J by 4 bases, with 6 bases of the junction left unmatched. The CDR3 is CSVEGPAGAKNIQYF. The CDR3 DNA sequence: TGCAGCGTTGAAGGCCCAGCGGGGGCTAAAAACATTCAGTACTTC.

The J gene is TRBJ2-7, the V gene TRBV27; no clear D. Looked up from germline, CDR1 is MNHEY and CDR2 is SMNVEV (reference sequence). The V and J ends lost 2 bases and 4 bases respectively, with 9 bases between them. The CDR3 extends over 13 amino acids. The CDR3 coding sequence is TGTGCCAGCAGTTTAAGACATGAATACGAGCAGTACTTC. This gives the protein CASSLRHEYEQYF.

This clonotype has just one count. V is TRBV28 and J is TRBJ2-1; D is unclear. The CDR3 is made up of 14 amino acids. The V end lost 8 bases, the J end lost 0 bases, and 11 bases lay between the germline ends. The V gene's germline CDR1 is MDHEN and CDR2 SYDVKM. CDR3 nucleotides: TGTGCCAGCGGAATTACGAGCTCCTACAATGAGCAGTTCTTC. It specifies CASGITSSYNEQFF.

The rearrangement links TRBV4-1 to TRBJ2-5, with D tentatively TRBD1 or TRBD2 (5 bases each). V gave up 1 base and J gave up 11 bases, with 14 bases separating them. The CDR3 has 13 residues. Per the germline V gene, CDR1 is MGHRA and CDR2 is YSYEKL. The CDR3 DNA is TGCGCCAGCAGCCAAGTGCCCTCGGGACCGCAGTACTTC. It translates to CASSQVPSGPQYF.

This clonotype was observed a few times. The chain uses TRBV10-3 and TRBJ2-5, with 9 bases identical to TRBD2. J lost 2 bases, V lost 4 bases, and 5 bases had no gene match. The V gene's germline CDR1 is ENHRY and CDR2 SYGVKD. This CDR3 has 15 residues. The CDR3 protein is CAISASGTAQETQYF. Here the CDR3 DNA reads TGTGCCATCAGTGCTAGCGGGACAGCTCAAGAGACCCAGTACTTC.

The sample holds a few counts of this clonotype. The chain combines TRBV4-1 with TRBJ2-7; tentatively, D is TRBD1 (5 bases). V was trimmed by 0 bases and J by 6 bases, leaving 12 bases between them. The CDR3 extends over 14 amino acids. Germline CDR1 reads MGHRA; CDR2 reads YSYEKL. CDR3 sequence: CASSQEGRVGEQYF. Here the CDR3 DNA reads TGCGCCAGCAGCCAAGAGGGCAGGGTGGGCGAGCAGTACTTC.

The chain is built from TRBV20-1 and TRBJ2-3; 9 nucleotides align to TRBD1. Germline-derived CDR1 and CDR2 are DFQATT and SNEGSKA (reference sequence). The CDR3 spans 13 residues. Germline trimming cut 6 bases from V and 6 bases from J; bases unmatched to any gene: 7. The CDR3 nucleotides are TGCAGTGCGTATACAGGGGGCGAGGATACGCAGTATTTT. Protein: CSAYTGGEDTQYF.

This chain links TRBV20-1 with TRBJ1-6; D is uncertain. The CDR3 consists of 12 residues. Germline V lookup: CDR1 DFQATT, CDR2 SNEGSKA (reference sequence). The V end was cut by 3 bases, the J end by 7 bases, with 7 bases between. CDR3 region: CSASRTNSPLHF. DNA of the CDR3: TGCAGTGCTAGCCGGACCAATTCACCCCTCCACTTT.

The gene calls are TRBV9 and TRBJ2-4, with D perhaps assigned TRBD1 or TRBD2 (6 bases each). This CDR3 is 15 amino acids long. CDR1 is SGDLS, CDR2 YYNGEE, per germline. The germline V and J ends were trimmed by 3 bases and 8 bases, with 18 bases remaining between them. CDR3 in DNA: TGTGCCAGCAGCGCCCAAGGGGGGTTTAGAGACATTCAGTACTTC. Translation gives CASSAQGGFRDIQYF.

This clonotype was detected ten times or more. The chain combines TRBV7-2 with TRBJ2-3; no clear D gene. Trimming stripped 5 bases from V and 2 bases from J, with 14 bases between. CDR1 and CDR2 from the germline V gene are SGHTA and FQGNSA. The CDR3 covers 15 residues. CDR3 protein: CASSNAIWNTDTQYF. The DNA for the CDR3 is TGTGCCAGCAGCAACGCAATATGGAACACAGATACGCAGTATTTT.

About this clonotype: A junction boundary mismatches the germline segment, possibly from a read error. V and J are TRBV20-1 and TRBJ2-7; a possible D gene is TRBD1 (6 bases). This CDR3 has 15 residues. Germline loops: CDR1 DFQATT, CDR2 SNEGSKA (reference sequence). The CDR3 loop is CSAHEGELSYNERYF. The CDR3 DNA is TGCAGTGCTCACGAGGGGGAGTTATCCTACAATGAGCGGTACTTC.

The genes are TRBV20-1 and TRBJ1-2, with 7 positions matching TRBD1. Germline V gene lookup returns CDR1 DFQATT and CDR2 SNEGSKA (reference sequence). The V segment lost 0 bases and the J segment 3 bases; nucleotides outside the gene matches: 13. The CDR3 length is 17 residues. The CDR3 DNA sequence: TGCAGTGCTAGAGAAATTTACATGCAGGGGGTCTACTATGGCTACACCTTC. This translates into CSAREIYMQGVYYGYTF.

This chain links TRBV5-1 with TRBJ2-5; D gene unclear. V dropped 2 bases and J dropped 5 bases, with 13 bases sitting between them. The CDR3 covers 14 residues. Germline V lookup: CDR1 SGHRS, CDR2 YFSETQ. The DNA of the CDR3 is TGCGCCAGCAGCTTCGCGACCCCCGGGGAGACCCAGTACTTC. It translates to CASSFATPGETQYF. The variable domain in full, with the rest retrieved from reference TRBV5-1 and TRBJ2-5, is KAGVTQTPRYLIKTRGQQVTLSCSPISGHRSVSWYQQTPGQGLQFLFEYFSETQRNKGNFPGRFSGRQFSNSRSEMNVSTLELGDSALYLCASSFATPGETQYFGPGTRLLVL.

The chain couples TRBV28 to TRBJ1-4; D might be TRBD1 (6 bases). The CDR3 loop spans 14 amino acids. CDR1 and CDR2 (germline): MDHEN, SYDVKM. V gave up 4 bases and J gave up 8 bases, with 14 bases separating them. CDR3 protein: CASSSKQGGEKLFF. CDR3 nucleotides: TGTGCCAGCAGTTCAAAACAGGGTGGGGAAAAACTGTTTTTT.

The chain employs TRBV5-1 and TRBJ2-6; D ambiguous. The CDR3 loop spans 16 amino acids. From germline, CDR1 is SGHRS and CDR2 YFSETQ. V was cut by 0 bases and J by 1 base, with 8 bases left in between. CDR3 protein: CASSLGGTSGANVLTF. As DNA, the CDR3 is TGCGCCAGCAGCTTGGGGGGAACATCTGGGGCCAACGTCCTGACTTTC. Looking up the rest from reference TRBV5-1 and TRBJ2-6 gives the full variable domain: KAGVTQTPRYLIKTRGQQVTLSCSPISGHRSVSWYQQTPGQGLQFLFEYFSETQRNKGNFPGRFSGRQFSNSRSEMNVSTLELGDSALYLCASSLGGTSGANVLTFGAGSRLTVL.

This clonotype showed up many times. This chain links TRBV29-1 with TRBJ2-7, with 8 bases fitting TRBD1. The CDR3 runs 12 residues. CDR1 SQVTM and CDR2 ANQGSEA come from the germline V gene. Trimming at V came to 7 bases and at J to 5 bases, leaving 7 bases not matched to a gene. The CDR3 coding sequence is TGCAGCGCCTTACAGGGGGTGGACGAGCAGTACTTC. Translation gives CSALQGVDEQYF.

The rearrangement joins TRBV14 to TRBJ2-7, with D unclear. CDR3 length: 13 residues. Deletions cut 1 base from V and 6 bases from J, with 10 bases between. Germline V CDR1 and CDR2: SGHDN, FVKESK. This CDR3 is CASSQVYMGEQYF. The CDR3 DNA sequence: TGTGCCAGCAGCCAAGTCTACATGGGCGAGCAGTACTTC. Full variable domain (remainder filled in from reference TRBV14 and TRBJ2-7): EAGVTQFPSHSVIEKGQTVTLRCDPISGHDNLYWYRRVMGKEIKFLLHFVKESKQDESGMPNNRFLAERTGGTYSTLKVQPAELEDSGVYFCASSQVYMGEQYFGPGTRLTVT.